What follows are 8 T cell receptor beta chains derived from one specimen sequenced in a study of vaccination and CD4 T cells after COVID-19. Their target antigens are unknown. Sequence data for DNA of cultured CD4+ T cells were generated by the Oncomine TCR Beta short-read assay. In TCRdb, the PCR reads were re-called with MiXCR into one record per CDR3 protein. Of 7,100 or so distinct CDR3 sequences in the sample, about 41% were seen once. Treatment defined: approximately nine-day PBMC culture with coronavirus spike peptide pools or control peptides (ViraFEST assay). Pre-COVID-19 pandemic sampling (2011-2018) yielded the unexposed donor's CD4+ T cells. Sequenced: CD4+ T cells from blood, cultured in vitro. These receptor sequences come from a human donor in good health.

The chain joins TRBV7-9 to TRBJ2-5; D not certain. CDR1 is SEHNR, CDR2 FQNEAQ, per germline (reference sequence). Trimming stripped 4 bases from V and 2 bases from J, with 17 bases between. The CDR3 runs 16 residues. The CDR3 nucleotides read TGTGCCAGCAGCTCACCCCTGCAGTTACTTCAAGAGACCCAGTACTTC. Translating gives CASSSPLQLLQETQYF.

This chain connects TRBV6-2 or TRBV6-3 to TRBJ2-1; D gene ambiguous. Trimming took off 0 bases at V and 8 bases at J, with 5 bases between the two ends. Per germline, CDR1 MNHEY and CDR2 SVGEGT. The CDR3 covers 12 residues. CDR3 sequence (DNA): TGTGCCAGCAGTTACTCGAAGGATGAGCAGTTCTTC. Residues: CASSYSKDEQFF.

The V and J genes are TRBV6-4 and TRBJ2-3; 10 nucleotides match TRBD2. The CDR3 is 15 residues long. Looked up from germline, CDR1 is MRHNA and CDR2 is SNTAGT. With V trimmed by 2 bases and J by 1 base, 0 bases remained unmatched. CDR3 DNA: TGTGCCAGCAGTGACGGGACTAGCGGCACAGATACGCAGTATTTT. Its protein product is CASSDGTSGTDTQYF.

This sequence joins TRBV5-1 and TRBJ1-1, with TRBD1 matching 9 bases. This CDR3 contains 14 residues. Trimming took 5 bases from V and 1 from J; bases not matched to a gene: 3. CDR1 is SGHRS, CDR2 YFSETQ, per germline. The CDR3 sequence is CASRQQGANTEAFF. The CDR3 DNA sequence: TGCGCCAGCAGACAACAGGGGGCGAACACTGAAGCTTTCTTT.

This sequence joins TRBV5-1 and TRBJ2-2, with D uncertain. Per the germline V gene, CDR1 is SGHRS and CDR2 is YFSETQ. This CDR3 has 12 amino acids. Trimming removed 4 bases at V and 3 bases at J, with 4 bases between. CDR3 sequence: CASSEYTGELFF. The CDR3 DNA reads as TGCGCCAGCAGCGAATACACCGGGGAGCTGTTTTTT.

This chain joins TRBV7-7 and TRBJ2-5; D remains unclear. The CDR3 is 14 residues long. V was cut by 2 bases and J by 2 bases, with 9 bases left in between. The V gene's germline CDR1 is SSHAT and CDR2 FNYEAQ (reference sequence). The CDR3 spells CASSLLGKQETQYF. For the CDR3, the DNA is TGTGCCAGCAGCTTATTAGGGAAACAAGAGACCCAGTACTTC.

This clonotype was observed a few times. The chain carries TRBV2 and TRBJ1-2; D is possibly TRBD1 (5 bases). V was cut by 5 bases and J by 4 bases, with 11 bases left in between. Germline CDR1 and CDR2: SNHLY and FYNNEI. There are 13 residues in the CDR3. Here the CDR3 reads CASSPTGLYGYTF. CDR3 in DNA: TGTGCCAGCAGTCCTACAGGCCTCTATGGCTACACCTTC.

The CDR3 here is CASSESLLENTEAFF. The DNA for the CDR3 is TGTGCCAGCAGTGAAAGTCTGCTGGAGAACACTGAAGCTTTCTTT. The chain is built from TRBV2 and TRBJ1-1; no firm D call. The CDR3 runs 15 residues. V dropped 2 bases and J dropped 1 base, with 11 bases sitting between them. CDR1 and CDR2 (germline): SNHLY, FYNNEI.